Included here is one TCR beta chain sequence, with context. Its antigen remains unidentified. The data were obtained in a study of CD8+ T cells in alopecia areata. In each case, RNA was isolated and then reverse transcribed into cDNA as the sequencing template. This table comes from immunoSEQ multiplex PCR, and its TCRdb copy is limited to in-frame clones, with some not included. Among over 3,500 clones listed, roughly two thirds were seen once. Study observations and caveats: An increase in clonality over normal scalp was evident in lesional scalp, especially alopecia totalis/universalis.

V was clipped by 4 bases and J by 5 bases, with 8 bases between them. This CDR3 is 13 amino acids long. Germline loops: CDR1 MDHEN, CDR2 SYDVKM. This chain uses TRBV28 with TRBJ2-2; D gene ambiguous. Material for sequencing was skin. This clonotype originated in a human donor in good health. For the CDR3, the DNA is TGTGCCAGCAGTTCTACTTGGACCGGGGAGCTGTTTTTT. Protein product: CASSSTWTGELFF.